What follows describes a single T cell receptor beta chain. Antigen unknown. This sample stems from a study of early T cells in non-severe SARS-CoV-2 infection. As for the study in general: Unpaired chains resulted from sequencing bulk RNA of unsorted whole blood. Points from the study as a whole: Anti-spike CD8 responses were favored in VDJdb matching, and private and CD4 specificities were missed.

The TCR library protocol was used to attach unique molecular identifiers. These identifiers were attached to individual cDNA molecules. Each CDR3 protein gets one entry after TCRdb re-called the 5' RACE reads with MiXCR. This sample has around 64,000 distinct CDR3 sequences; roughly 10% occur once, and the top ten carry roughly 6%. Trimming shortened V by 5 bases and J by 4 bases, and 11 bases separated the two germline ends. Germline loops: CDR1 GTSNPN, CDR2 SVGIG (reference sequence). This CDR3 region has 13 residues. The chain joins TRBV30 to TRBJ2-2, with TRBD1 as a possible D gene (5 bases). This receptor was identified in an adult who was a healthcare worker with PCR-confirmed SARS-CoV-2 infection or an uninfected control (not recorded which). The starting material was whole blood, obtained at baseline. CDR3 DNA: TGTGCCTGGGGGAATCAGGGCACCGGGGAGCTGTTTTTT. Amino acid sequence: CAWGNQGTGELFF. The full variable domain, its missing parts supplied by reference TRBV30 and TRBJ2-2, is SQTIHQWPATLVQPVGSPLSLECTVEGTSNPNLYWYRQAAGRGLQLLFYSVGIGQISSEVPQNLSASRPQDRQFILSSKKLLLSDSGFYLCAWGNQGTGELFFGEGSRLTVL.